Shown below are 18 T cell receptor beta chains from a single sample sequenced in a study of cytomegalovirus exposure and HLA in healthy donors. The PCR had 60 Vbeta and 13 Jbeta primers. Measured with immunoSEQ multiplex PCR; TCRdb has only the in-frame clones, and not every one. Here the sample spans about 65,000 clones, roughly 60% being singletons. Input material: PBMCs. The receptors were gathered from a man aged 25-45 years in good health and CMV-seronegative.

As DNA, the CDR3 is TGTGCCAGCAGCACTTCCTCCACGGAGACCCAGTACTTC. Its translation: CASSTSSTETQYF. This sequence joins TRBV7-6 and TRBJ2-5; D is uncertain. This CDR3 region has 13 residues. The germline gives CDR1 SGHVS, CDR2 FNYEAQ. Trimming removed 5 bases at V and 5 bases at J, with 12 bases between.

The DNA for the CDR3 is TGTGCCAGCAGCACCCCTACAGGGTCAGATACGCAGTATTTT. This translates into CASSTPTGSDTQYF. The V call is TRBV7-6, the J call TRBJ2-3; D perhaps matches TRBD1 (6 bases). Per the germline V gene, CDR1 is SGHVS and CDR2 is FNYEAQ. The V end lost 5 bases, the J end lost 4 bases, and 13 bases lay between the germline ends. This CDR3 is built from 14 residues.

V and J are TRBV2 and TRBJ1-5; D perhaps matches TRBD1 (5 bases). The V end was cut by 8 bases, the J end by 1 base, with 15 bases between. Germline-derived CDR1 and CDR2 are SNHLY and FYNNEI. CDR3 size: 15 residues. The CDR3 nucleotides are TGTGCCAGCCTACGAGGAAAGGGGAGCAATCAGCCCCAGCATTTT. Amino acid sequence: CASLRGKGSNQPQHF.

This clone was observed once. This chain's CDR3 is CASSLDTYNEQFF. The CDR3 DNA follows: TGCGCCAGCAGCTTGGACACCTACAATGAGCAGTTCTTC. The chain uses TRBV5-1 and TRBJ2-1, with unresolved D. This CDR3 comprises 13 residues. V was cut by 0 bases and J by 2 bases, with 3 bases left in between. Looked up from germline, CDR1 is SGHRS and CDR2 is YFSETQ.

CDR3 in amino acids: CASSPTGNTEAFF. The DNA of the CDR3 is TGTGCCAGCAGTCCCACAGGGAACACTGAAGCTTTCTTT. This chain joins TRBV27 and TRBJ1-1; tentative D call: TRBD1 (5 bases). Germline CDR1 reads MNHEY; CDR2 reads SMNVEV (reference sequence). With 5 bases removed from V and 1 base from J, the gap between germline ends came to 8 bases. The CDR3 is 13 amino acids.

The V gene is TRBV5-1, the J gene TRBJ1-4; maybe TRBD1 (5 bases). The V gene lost 9 bases and the J gene lost 5 bases, with 11 bases spanning the gap. Germline CDR1 SGHRS, CDR2 YFSETQ. This CDR3 has 12 amino acids. CDR3 in DNA: TGCGCCACCCGGGGGGAAAATGAAAAACTGTTTTTT. Amino acids: CATRGENEKLFF.

This rearrangement joins TRBV4-1 to TRBJ2-3, with TRBD1 as a possible D gene (6 bases). Germline V lookup: CDR1 MGHRA, CDR2 YSYEKL. V dropped 2 bases and J dropped 3 bases, with 12 bases sitting between them. CDR3 length: 15 residues. CDR3 nucleotides: TGCGCCAGCAGCCAACTGAGGGGGTGGACAGATACGCAGTATTTT. Translating gives CASSQLRGWTDTQYF.

The rearrangement links TRBV5-1 to TRBJ2-5; 12 nucleotides match TRBD2. The CDR3 contains 14 residues. CDR1 is SGHRS and CDR2 is YFSETQ in the germline V gene. Trimming took 4 bases from V and 4 from J; bases not matched to a gene: 2. The DNA for the CDR3 is TGCGCCAGCAGCCTAGCGGGGGGGCTAGAGACCCAGTACTTC. This sequence encodes CASSLAGGLETQYF.

This CDR3 reads CASSLIASGGAHGELFF. CDR3 DNA sequence: TGTGCCAGCAGCTTAATCGCTAGCGGGGGGGCCCACGGGGAGCTGTTTTTT. The chain links TRBV7-7 to TRBJ2-2, with 12 nucleotides matching TRBD2. After removal of 2 bases from V and 7 bases from J, the junction contained 8 bases not matched to a gene. Looked up from germline, CDR1 is SSHAT and CDR2 is FNYEAQ (reference sequence). The CDR3 spans 17 residues.

The gene calls are TRBV11-2 and TRBJ2-5, with D maybe TRBD2 (5 bases). Germline V CDR1 and CDR2: SGHAT, FQNNGV. Trimming took off 3 bases at V and 2 bases at J, with 7 bases between the two ends. The CDR3 consists of 13 residues. CDR3 in DNA: TGTGCCAGCAGCTTCGGGAATCAAGAGACCCAGTACTTC. It is translated as CASSFGNQETQYF. The entire variable domain, with the rest obtained from reference TRBV11-2 and TRBJ2-5, is as follows: EAGVAQSPRYKIIEKRQSVAFWCNPISGHATLYWYQQILGQGPKLLIQFQNNGVVDDSQLPKDRFSAERLKGVDSTLKIQPAKLEDSAVYLCASSFGNQETQYFGPGTRLLVL.

The genes are TRBV2 and TRBJ2-7; TRBD2 matches 8 bases. This CDR3 region has 13 residues. V dropped 6 bases and J dropped 6; count of bases not matched to a gene: 7. The germline gives CDR1 SNHLY, CDR2 FYNNEI. The CDR3 DNA is TGTGCCAGCAGCCCCGGGACTAGAGGCGAGCAGTACTTC. As protein: CASSPGTRGEQYF.

The sample holds a few counts of this clone. The V gene is TRBV25-1, the J gene TRBJ2-7, with D perhaps TRBD1 (6 bases). Between the trimmed V and J ends, which lost 1 base and 3 bases, there was a span of 13 bases. This CDR3 contains 15 residues. The V gene's germline CDR1 is MGHDK and CDR2 SYGVNS. The CDR3 is CASSESTGLYYEQYF. The CDR3 DNA follows: TGTGCCAGCAGTGAATCGACAGGCCTTTACTACGAGCAGTACTTC.

The genes are TRBV4-1 and TRBJ1-6; D unresolved. The germline gives CDR1 MGHRA, CDR2 YSYEKL. This CDR3 is 18 amino acids long. V was shortened by 2 bases and J by 3 bases, with 17 bases between the two germline ends. Here the CDR3 reads CASSQTPRQTGYNSPLHF. The CDR3 DNA sequence: TGCGCCAGCAGCCAAACCCCACGCCAGACGGGCTATAATTCACCCCTCCACTTT.

This chain links TRBV5-6 with TRBJ2-7; TRBD1 is a possible D gene (6 bases). V shed 2 bases and J shed 0 bases, with 15 bases lying between them. In germline, CDR1 is SGHDT, CDR2 YYEEEE. This CDR3 region has 16 residues. CDR3 nucleotide sequence: TGTGCCAGCAGCTTACCACAGGGAGCCTACTCCTACGAGCAGTACTTC. Amino acids: CASSLPQGAYSYEQYF. Looking up the rest from reference TRBV5-6 and TRBJ2-7 gives the full variable domain: DAGVTQSPTHLIKTRGQQVTLRCSPKSGHDTVSWYQQALGQGPQFIFQYYEEEERQRGNFPDRFSGHQFPNYSSELNVNALLLGDSALYLCASSLPQGAYSYEQYFGPGTRLTVT.

This clone has only a few counts. The gene calls are TRBV6-5 and TRBJ2-2; D might be TRBD2 (7 bases). This CDR3 has 15 residues. The germline V gene has CDR1 MNHEY and CDR2 SVGAGI. V lost 7 bases to trimming and J lost 2 bases, with 14 bases between them. The chain's CDR3 is CASTQGGANTGELFF. The CDR3 coding sequence is TGTGCCAGCACTCAAGGGGGGGCCAACACCGGGGAGCTGTTTTTT.

The CDR3 sequence is CASSQIPPLYEQYF. CDR3 DNA sequence: TGTGCCAGCAGCCAAATCCCCCCCCTCTACGAGCAGTACTTC. The chain combines TRBV7-9 with TRBJ2-5; no definite D call. The J call may be faulty, since TRBJ2-7 better matches the DNA end. The germline V gene has CDR1 SEHNR and CDR2 FQNEAQ (reference sequence). CDR3 length: 14 residues.

In regard to this clone: This same CDR3 is encoded by further DNA sequences in the sample. The V and J genes are TRBV5-1 and TRBJ1-5; the D gene is possibly TRBD1 (5 bases). Deletions cut 0 bases from V and 2 bases from J, with 6 bases between. Germline CDR1 and CDR2: SGHRS and YFSETQ. CDR3 size: 14 residues. DNA of the CDR3: TGCGCCAGCAGCTTGGAAGGGGGCAATCAGCCCCAGCATTTT. Its protein product is CASSLEGGNQPQHF. Together with reference TRBV5-1 and TRBJ1-5, the CDR3 gives the full variable domain: KAGVTQTPRYLIKTRGQQVTLSCSPISGHRSVSWYQQTPGQGLQFLFEYFSETQRNKGNFPGRFSGRQFSNSRSEMNVSTLELGDSALYLCASSLEGGNQPQHFGDGTRLSIL.

The chain joins TRBV5-4 to TRBJ2-2; TRBD2 agrees at 10 bases. With V trimmed by 1 base and J by 7 bases, 7 bases remained unmatched. This CDR3 is built from 16 residues. Germline V CDR1 and CDR2: SGHNT, YYREEE (reference sequence). The CDR3: CASSLRSGGASGELFF. CDR3 nucleotides: TGTGCCAGCAGCTTGAGAAGCGGGGGGGCAAGCGGGGAGCTGTTTTTT.